Listed below are T cell receptor beta chains from one sample, sequenced in a study of blood T cell repertoires in COVID-19. Sequencing used immunoSEQ multiplex PCR; TCRdb keeps in-frame clones, though not all of them. The sample holds 150,000 or so clones; over 80% are singletons and the top ten take roughly 5.6%. The sequenced sample consisted of PBMCs or T cells enriched from blood (not recorded which). The source of these receptors is a man in his 70s who had been exposed to COVID-19. The CDR3 runs from the conserved cysteine through the conserved F or W. D genes are given only for firm matches. Only some rows state a clone size, as once, few, many or a class for expanded clones.

CDR3,DNA,size,length,J,D,V
CATQPTGVVFEQYF,TGTGCCACCCAACCGACAGGGGTAGTCTTCGAGCAGTACTTC,few,14,TRBJ2-7,TRBD1,TRBV19
CASSLRGTEAFF,TGTGCCAGCAGCCTACGAGGAACTGAAGCTTTCTTT,NA,12,TRBJ1-1,NA,TRBV7-8
CASTPGGGGTDTQYF,TGCGCCTCGACTCCCGGAGGGGGGGGCACAGATACGCAGTATTTT,NA,15,TRBJ2-3,NA,TRBV5-1
CASSSRRTVSNEQFF,TGTGCCAGCAGTTCCCGACGGACAGTTTCCAATGAGCAGTTCTTC,NA,15,TRBJ2-1,NA,TRBV6-5
CASSQGVATNEKLFF,TGTGCCAGCAGCCAGGGGGTTGCAACTAATGAAAAACTGTTTTTT,NA,15,TRBJ1-4,TRBD1,TRBV9
CASSLSDRGQSEKLFF,TGTGCCAGCAGCTTAAGTGACAGGGGGCAGAGCGAAAAACTGTTTTTT,NA,16,TRBJ1-4,TRBD1,TRBV11-2
CASSLGSGQGNYGYTF,TGCGCCAGCAGTCTTGGATCGGGACAGGGGAACTATGGCTACACCTTC,NA,16,TRBJ1-2,TRBD1,TRBV5-1
CASSVGLAQETQYF,TGTGCCAGCAGCGTAGGGCTAGCCCAAGAGACCCAGTACTTC,NA,14,TRBJ2-5,NA,TRBV9
CASSRGGAKNIQYF,TGTGCCAGCAGCCGGGGGGGAGCCAAAAACATTCAGTACTTC,NA,14,TRBJ2-4,TRBD2,TRBV7-2
CASRRGQTDTQYF,TGTGCCAGCCGGAGGGGGCAGACAGATACGCAGTATTTT,NA,13,TRBJ2-3,NA,TRBV19
CASSVGGSGRHTDTQYF,TGTGCCAGCAGCGTAGGCGGGAGCGGGCGTCACACAGATACGCAGTATTTT,NA,17,TRBJ2-3,TRBD2,TRBV9
CASSSTGTKNTEAFF,TGCGCCAGCAGCTCTACCGGGACTAAGAACACTGAAGCTTTCTTT,NA,15,TRBJ1-1,NA,TRBV5-1
CASRAGGPSDTQYF,TGTGCCAGTAGAGCGGGGGGGCCGTCGGATACGCAGTATTTT,NA,14,TRBJ2-3,TRBD2,TRBV19
CASSWGQGRGGYTF,TGTGCCAGCAGCTGGGGACAGGGGCGTGGTGGCTACACCTTC,NA,14,TRBJ1-2,TRBD1,TRBV3-1/TRBV3-2
CASSARTSGMTDTQYF,TGTGCCAGCAGTGCGAGGACTAGCGGGATGACAGATACGCAGTATTTT,NA,16,TRBJ2-3,TRBD2,TRBV25-1
CAISETGEPYEQYF,TGTGCCATCAGTGAGACAGGTGAACCATACGAGCAGTACTTC,NA,14,TRBJ2-7,NA,TRBV10-3
CASSLRQGSDYGYTF,TGTGCCAGCAGCTTGAGACAGGGGTCGGACTATGGCTACACCTTC,NA,15,TRBJ1-2,TRBD1,TRBV5-4
CASSAEAGKSDTQYF,TGTGCCAGCAGCGCAGAAGCGGGAAAATCAGATACGCAGTATTTT,NA,15,TRBJ2-3,TRBD2,TRBV9
CASSLGTSKTYEQYF,TGTGCCAGCAGCTTAGGCACCTCTAAAACCTACGAGCAGTACTTC,few,15,TRBJ2-7,NA,TRBV7-2
CASSHRDRDYEQYF,TGTGCCAGCAGCCACCGGGACAGGGACTACGAGCAGTACTTC,NA,14,TRBJ2-7,TRBD1,TRBV3-1/TRBV3-2
CAIGGRTALNYGYTF,TGTGCCATTGGGGGCAGGACGGCGCTTAACTATGGCTACACCTTC,NA,15,TRBJ1-2,NA,TRBV6-5
CASSLGSGSSGTEAFF,TGTGCCAGCAGCTTAGGATCCGGCAGCTCGGGGACTGAAGCTTTCTTT,NA,16,TRBJ1-1,NA,TRBV7-8
CASSTANTGELFF,TGTGCCAGCTCGACAGCGAACACCGGGGAGCTGTTTTTT,NA,13,TRBJ2-2,NA,TRBV18
CASSDKAGFTDTQYF,TGTGCCAGCAGCGATAAAGCAGGGTTCACAGATACGCAGTATTTT,NA,15,TRBJ2-3,NA,TRBV5-5
CASSQNTDRADTEAFF,TGTGCCAGCAGCCAAAACACAGACAGGGCGGACACTGAAGCTTTCTTT,NA,16,TRBJ1-1,TRBD1,TRBV7-2
CASSVDGSAYNEQFF,TGTGCCAGCAGCGTAGACGGAAGCGCCTACAATGAGCAGTTCTTC,NA,15,TRBJ2-1,NA,TRBV9
CASSLTVGSPLHF,TGTGCCAGCAGTTTGACAGTCGGTTCACCCCTCCACTTT,NA,13,TRBJ1-6,NA,TRBV12-3/TRBV12-4
CASSFEDRALHF,TGTGCCAGCAGTTTTGAGGACAGGGCCCTCCACTTT,NA,12,TRBJ1-6,TRBD1,TRBV12-3/TRBV12-4
CASSPGCFEQYF,TGTGCCAGCAGCCCCGGTTGTTTCGAGCAGTACTTC,NA,12,TRBJ2-7,NA,TRBV5-7
CASSQGGGRATDTQYF,TGCGCCAGCAGCCAAGGGGGAGGGAGGGCCACAGATACGCAGTATTTT,NA,16,TRBJ2-3,TRBD2,TRBV4-3
CASTETGASTDTQYF,TGCGCCAGCACAGAGACAGGGGCATCCACAGATACGCAGTATTTT,NA,15,TRBJ2-3,TRBD1,TRBV4-1
CASSPTPTLNTEAFF,TGCGCCAGCAGCCCAACTCCAACGTTGAACACTGAAGCTTTCTTT,NA,15,TRBJ1-1,NA,TRBV4-3
CASSGQGTYEQYF,TGTGCCAGCAGTGGACAGGGGACCTACGAGCAGTACTTC,NA,13,TRBJ2-7,TRBD1,TRBV12-3/TRBV12-4
CASSPTGTGSVYGYTF,TGTGCCAGCAGCCCGACCGGGACAGGGTCTGTCTATGGCTACACCTTC,NA,16,TRBJ1-2,TRBD1,TRBV7-8
CASSFSGGGYGYTF,TGTGCCAGCAGTTTCTCGGGGGGCGGCTATGGCTACACCTTC,NA,14,TRBJ1-2,NA,TRBV28
CASSLGTGSAGELFF,TGCGCCAGCAGCCTGGGGACAGGGTCGGCCGGGGAGCTGTTTTTT,NA,15,TRBJ2-2,TRBD1,TRBV5-1
CASSLFGRRGKLFF,TGTGCCAGCAGTTTATTTGGCAGACGGGGAAAACTGTTTTTT,NA,14,TRBJ1-4,NA,TRBV28
CASSEGLAGDVNEQFF,TGTGCCAGCAGTGAAGGACTAGCGGGGGACGTCAATGAGCAGTTCTTC,NA,16,TRBJ2-1,TRBD2,TRBV6-1
CASSSWTSGSRFF,TGTGCCAGCAGCTCCTGGACTAGCGGGAGCCGGTTCTTC,few,13,TRBJ2-1,TRBD2,TRBV7-9
CASSPNRARGTEAFF,TGTGCCAGCAGCCCCAACAGGGCGAGGGGGACTGAAGCTTTCTTT,NA,15,TRBJ1-1,NA,TRBV4-2
CASSLDSNTEAFF,TGTGCCAGCAGCCTGGACAGCAACACTGAAGCTTTCTTT,NA,13,TRBJ1-1,NA,TRBV3-1/TRBV3-2
CASSPQTGEVNEQFF,TGTGCCAGCTCACCACAGACAGGGGAGGTGAATGAGCAGTTCTTC,NA,15,TRBJ2-1,TRBD1,TRBV18